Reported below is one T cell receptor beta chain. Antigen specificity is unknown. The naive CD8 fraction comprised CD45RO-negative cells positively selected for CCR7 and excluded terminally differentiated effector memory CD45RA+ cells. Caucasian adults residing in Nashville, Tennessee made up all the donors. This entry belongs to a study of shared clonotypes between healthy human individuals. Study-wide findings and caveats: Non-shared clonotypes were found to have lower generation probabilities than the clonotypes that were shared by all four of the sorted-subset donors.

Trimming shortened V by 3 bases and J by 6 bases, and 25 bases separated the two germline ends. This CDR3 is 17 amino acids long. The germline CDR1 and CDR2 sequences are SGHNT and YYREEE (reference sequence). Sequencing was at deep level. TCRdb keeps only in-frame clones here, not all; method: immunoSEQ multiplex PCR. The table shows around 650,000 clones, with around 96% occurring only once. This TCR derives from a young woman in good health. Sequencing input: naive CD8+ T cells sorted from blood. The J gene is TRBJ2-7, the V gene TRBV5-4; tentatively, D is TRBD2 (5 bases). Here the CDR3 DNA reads TGTGCCAGCAGCTCCCAGACACTAGGAGGCGGGTTCTTCGAGCAGTACTTC. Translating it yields CASSSQTLGGGFFEQYF.